This T cell receptor (beta chain) is drawn from a study of blood T cell repertoires in COVID-19. This clone occurred once. Deletions cut 4 bases from V and 3 bases from J, with 13 bases between. Germline values: CDR1 SQVTM, CDR2 ANQGSEA. The CDR3 is made up of 14 amino acids. Source study methods: Amplification with reference gene primers provided the estimates of nucleated cell counts. Sequencing was performed with immunoSEQ multiplex PCR; in TCRdb, only in-frame clones are kept and a portion is missing. V and J calls plus clone size are reproduced from that table; the DNA served to infer D and trimming. The sample holds around 42,000 clones, 88% seen once.

The chain is built from TRBV29-1 and TRBJ2-1; the D gene is possibly TRBD1 (5 bases). This TCR came from a human donor in a cohort sampled during active COVID-19. What was sequenced was peripheral blood. CDR3 residues: CSVGDSSVYNEQFF. CDR3 coding DNA: TGCAGCGTTGGTGACAGTTCGGTCTACAATGAGCAGTTCTTC.